Listed below are T cell receptor beta chains from one sample, sequenced in a study of cytomegalovirus exposure and HLA in healthy donors. TCRdb's copy holds only in-frame clones and misses some; the assay was immunoSEQ multiplex PCR. The data show around 79,000 clones, with roughly two thirds seen just once and around 16% held by the top ten. Sequenced: PBMCs. These receptors originate from a woman in her thirties or forties in good health and CMV-seropositive. CDR3s include the opening cysteine and the closing phenylalanine or tryptophan. Fields, in order: CDR3 DNA, CDR3 protein, J gene, clone size, V gene, D gene. A D gene is named only where the DNA matches it firmly. Clone size, where shown, is once, few, many, or a class for clones that have expanded.

TGTGCCAGCAGGGGCGGCGGGGGGGGCGCAGATACGCAGTATTTT	CASRGGGGGADTQYF	TRBJ2-3	few	TRBV7-9	TRBD2
TGTGCTAGCAGCCCAGCGGGAGGGGAGACCCAGTACTTC	CASSPAGGETQYF	TRBJ2-5	once	TRBV7-7	TRBD2
TGTGCCAGCAGTTACGGCGGGAGGGCCCCGTTAGGAACAGATACGCAGTATTTT	CASSYGGRAPLGTDTQYF	TRBJ2-3	.	TRBV6-4	TRBD2
TGTGCCAGCAGTGGAGTCTACTATGGCTACACCTTC	CASSGVYYGYTF	TRBJ1-2	.	TRBV2	.
TGTGCCAGCTCACCACCGGCGGGACCCTATGGCTACACCTTC	CASSPPAGPYGYTF	TRBJ1-2	few	TRBV18	.
TGTGCCAGCAGACTTGGGGCCGCAGAGACCCAGTACTTC	CASRLGAAETQYF	TRBJ2-5	.	TRBV7-9	.
TGCGCCAGCAGCTTGGCACTACCGGGACAGGGGCCCTTTTATGGCTACACCTTC	CASSLALPGQGPFYGYTF	TRBJ1-2	.	TRBV5-1	TRBD1
TGCAGCGTTATCAGGGGCCCCTACAATGAGCAGTTCTTC	CSVIRGPYNEQFF	TRBJ2-1	.	TRBV29-1	.
TGTGCCAGCAGCTTGGCTTTGTGGGCTGGGGCCAAAAACATTCAGTACTTC	CASSLALWAGAKNIQYF	TRBJ2-4	.	TRBV5-6	.
TGTGCCAGCAGCTTGGGGGGTACCAGGACTCGCAATCAGCCCCAGCATTTT	CASSLGGTRTRNQPQHF	TRBJ1-5	few	TRBV11-2	.
TGTGCCACAACCCGGGGGGTTGATAGCAATCAGCCCCAGCATTTT	CATTRGVDSNQPQHF	TRBJ1-5	medium-sized	TRBV10-3	.
TGTGCCAGCAGCTCCCCGAGGCAATACGAGCAGTACTTC	CASSSPRQYEQYF	TRBJ2-7	.	TRBV11-2	.
TGTGCCAGCAGCTTAAGTATCGGGCAAGAGACCCAGTACTTC	CASSLSIGQETQYF	TRBJ2-5	.	TRBV11-2	.
TGTGCCAGCAGGGGGAGAGGAGTCCAGGACGAGCAGTACTTC	CASRGRGVQDEQYF	TRBJ2-7	.	TRBV6-5	.
TGTGCCAGCAGCTTGGGACAGGGGGGAACTGGAAACACCATATATTTT	CASSLGQGGTGNTIYF	TRBJ1-3	.	TRBV7-9	TRBD1
TGTGCCAGCAACAAGGACAGGGTCTCAGGAAACACCATATATTTT	CASNKDRVSGNTIYF	TRBJ1-3	.	TRBV6-1	TRBD1